This TCR beta chain was identified during a study of blood T cells in healthy people across ages. Donor samples were obtained from healthy Caucasian individuals from Russia, aged about 6 to 95. Together with a sample-barcoded 5' primer, a J-beta primer mix was included in a second PCR lasting roughly 6 to 12 cycles. Each cDNA molecule was tagged by a template-switch adaptor that had 12 random nucleotides. In TCRdb, the 5' RACE reads were re-called with MiXCR into one record per CDR3 protein. The data contain around 900,000 distinct CDR3 sequences, roughly half of them singletons. V dropped 6 bases and J dropped 7 bases, with 15 bases sitting between them. Germline V CDR1 and CDR2: MGHRA, YSYEKL. CDR3 length equals 14 residues.

The chain combines TRBV4-1 with TRBJ2-2; either TRBD1 or TRBD2 may supply D (6 bases each). The TCR was taken from a woman in her fifties or sixties in good health. Input material: blood. CDR3 bases: TGCGCCAGCAGACGGGGGCAGGATGGCGGGGAGCTGTTTTTT. Protein product: CASRRGQDGGELFF.